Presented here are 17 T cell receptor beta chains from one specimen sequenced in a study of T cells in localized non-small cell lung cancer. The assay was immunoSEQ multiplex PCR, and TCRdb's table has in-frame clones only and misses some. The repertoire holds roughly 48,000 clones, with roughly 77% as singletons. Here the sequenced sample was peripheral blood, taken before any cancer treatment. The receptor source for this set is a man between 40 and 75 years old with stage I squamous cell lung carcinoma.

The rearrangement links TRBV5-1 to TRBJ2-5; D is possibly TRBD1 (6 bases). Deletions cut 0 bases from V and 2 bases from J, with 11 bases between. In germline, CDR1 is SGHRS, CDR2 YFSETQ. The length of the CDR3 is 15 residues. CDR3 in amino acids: CASSLGPGVQETQYF. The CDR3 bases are TGCGCCAGCAGCTTGGGCCCAGGGGTGCAAGAGACCCAGTACTTC.

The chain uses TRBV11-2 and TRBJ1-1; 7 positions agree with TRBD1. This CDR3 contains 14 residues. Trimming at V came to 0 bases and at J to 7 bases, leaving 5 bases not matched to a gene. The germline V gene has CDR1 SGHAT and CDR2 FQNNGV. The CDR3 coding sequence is TGTGCCAGCAGCTTAGAAGCGGGACAGCTTGAAGCTTTCTTT. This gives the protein CASSLEAGQLEAFF.

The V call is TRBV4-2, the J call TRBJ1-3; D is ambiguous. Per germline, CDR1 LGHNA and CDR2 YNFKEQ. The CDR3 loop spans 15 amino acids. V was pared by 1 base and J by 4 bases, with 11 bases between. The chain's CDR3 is CASSQAGVGGNTIYF. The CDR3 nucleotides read TGTGCCAGCAGCCAAGCCGGGGTAGGGGGAAACACCATATATTTT.

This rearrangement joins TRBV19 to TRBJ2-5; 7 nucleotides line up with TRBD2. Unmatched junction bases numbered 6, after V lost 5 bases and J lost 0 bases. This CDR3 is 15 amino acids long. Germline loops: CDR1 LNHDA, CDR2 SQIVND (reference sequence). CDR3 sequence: CASSAQAGYQETQYF. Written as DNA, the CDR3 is TGTGCCAGTAGTGCCCAAGCGGGATACCAAGAGACCCAGTACTTC.

The CDR3 coding sequence is TGTGCCAGCAGCCAGACGGGGAACACTGAAGCTTTCTTT. This codes for CASSQTGNTEAFF. This chain links TRBV7-9 with TRBJ1-1; D unclear. Germline lookup yields CDR1 SEHNR and CDR2 FQNEAQ (reference sequence). V was clipped by 5 bases and J by 1 base, with 8 bases between them. There are 13 residues in the CDR3. The full variable domain, its missing parts supplied by reference TRBV7-9 and TRBJ1-1, is DTGVSQNPRHKITKRGQNVTFRCDPISEHNRLYWYRQTLGQGPEFLTYFQNEAQLEKSRLLSDRFSAERPKGSFSTLEIQRTEQGDSAMYLCASSQTGNTEAFFGQGTRLTVV.

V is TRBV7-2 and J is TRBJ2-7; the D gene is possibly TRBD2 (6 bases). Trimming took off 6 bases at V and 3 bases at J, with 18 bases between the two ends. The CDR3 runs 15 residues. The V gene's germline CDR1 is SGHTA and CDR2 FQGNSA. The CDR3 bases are TGTGCCAGCAGGCCCCGCGGGGAGGCCTTCTACGAGCAGTACTTC. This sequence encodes CASRPRGEAFYEQYF. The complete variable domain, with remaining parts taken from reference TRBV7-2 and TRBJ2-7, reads GAGVSQSPSNKVTEKGKDVELRCDPISGHTALYWYRQSLGQGLEFLIYFQGNSAPDKSGLPSDRFSAERTGGSVSTLTIQRTQQEDSAVYLCASRPRGEAFYEQYFGPGTRLTVT.

CDR3 sequence (DNA): TGTGCCAGCAGCTTAGTGCAGGGCTCTAATTCACCCCTCCACTTT. Amino acids: CASSLVQGSNSPLHF. The rearrangement links TRBV7-8 to TRBJ1-6; D possibly corresponds to TRBD1 (5 bases). Trimming removed 1 base at V and 6 bases at J, with 10 bases between. The CDR3 is made up of 15 amino acids. The germline V gene encodes CDR1 SGHVS and CDR2 FQNEAQ.

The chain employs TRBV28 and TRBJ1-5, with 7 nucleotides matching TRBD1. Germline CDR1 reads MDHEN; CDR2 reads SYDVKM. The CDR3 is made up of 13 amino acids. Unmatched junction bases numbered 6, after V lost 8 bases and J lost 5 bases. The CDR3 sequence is CASEGQRDQPQHF. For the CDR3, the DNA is TGTGCCAGCGAGGGACAGAGGGATCAGCCCCAGCATTTT.

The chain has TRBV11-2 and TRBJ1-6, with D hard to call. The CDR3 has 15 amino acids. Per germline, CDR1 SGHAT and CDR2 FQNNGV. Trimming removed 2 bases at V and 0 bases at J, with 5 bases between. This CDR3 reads CASSLKDSYNSPLHF. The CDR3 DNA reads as TGTGCCAGCAGCTTAAAAGACTCCTATAATTCACCCCTCCACTTT.

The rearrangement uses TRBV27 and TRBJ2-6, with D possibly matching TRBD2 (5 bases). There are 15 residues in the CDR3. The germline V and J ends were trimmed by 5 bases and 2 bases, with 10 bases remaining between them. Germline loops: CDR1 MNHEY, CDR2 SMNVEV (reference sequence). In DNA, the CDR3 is TGTGCCAGCAGTCCCGGGGTCGCTGGGGCCAACGTCCTGACTTTC. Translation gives CASSPGVAGANVLTF.

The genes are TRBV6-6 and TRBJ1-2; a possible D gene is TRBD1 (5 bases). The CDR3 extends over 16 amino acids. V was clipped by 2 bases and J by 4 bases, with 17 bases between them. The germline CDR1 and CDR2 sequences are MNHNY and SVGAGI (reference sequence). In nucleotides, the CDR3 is TGTGCCAGCAGTTACCCCGGTTCAGGGACCCCCTATGGCTACACCTTC. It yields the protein CASSYPGSGTPYGYTF.

CDR3 sequence reads: CASSQPNWDINTGELFF. The CDR3 bases are TGTGCCAGCAGTCAACCTAATTGGGACATAAACACCGGGGAGCTGTTTTTT. This sequence joins TRBV28 and TRBJ2-2, with TRBD1 as a possible D gene (6 bases). This CDR3 region has 17 residues. V was cut by 5 bases and J by 2 bases, with 18 bases left in between. Germline CDR1 and CDR2: MDHEN and SYDVKM.

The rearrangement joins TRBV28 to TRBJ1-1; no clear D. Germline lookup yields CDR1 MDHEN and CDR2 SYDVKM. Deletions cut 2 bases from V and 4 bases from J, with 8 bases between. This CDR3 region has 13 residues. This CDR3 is CASSLPLGTEAFF. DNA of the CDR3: TGTGCCAGCAGTTTACCACTGGGCACTGAAGCTTTCTTT.

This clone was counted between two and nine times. CDR3 sequence: CASSVGKGRELFF. CDR3 DNA sequence: TGTGCCAGCAGCGTAGGCAAAGGGAGGGAGCTGTTTTTT. V is TRBV9 and J is TRBJ2-2; no firm D call. CDR3 length equals 13 residues. CDR1 is SGDLS and CDR2 is YYNGEE in the germline V gene. Trimming took off 0 bases at V and 9 bases at J, with 9 bases between the two ends.

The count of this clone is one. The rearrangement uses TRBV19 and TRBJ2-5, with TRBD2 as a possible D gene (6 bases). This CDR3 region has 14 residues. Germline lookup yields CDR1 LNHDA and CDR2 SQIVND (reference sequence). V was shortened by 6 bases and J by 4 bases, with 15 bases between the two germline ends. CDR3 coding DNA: TGTGCCAGTAGCATGGGAGGATTTATAGAGACCCAGTACTTC. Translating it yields CASSMGGFIETQYF.

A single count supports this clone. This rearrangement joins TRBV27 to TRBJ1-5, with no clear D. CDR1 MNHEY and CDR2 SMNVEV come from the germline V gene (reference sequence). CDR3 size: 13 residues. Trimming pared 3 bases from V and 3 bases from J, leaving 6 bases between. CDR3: CASSFRANQPQHF. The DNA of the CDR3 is TGTGCCAGCAGTTTTAGGGCCAATCAGCCCCAGCATTTT.

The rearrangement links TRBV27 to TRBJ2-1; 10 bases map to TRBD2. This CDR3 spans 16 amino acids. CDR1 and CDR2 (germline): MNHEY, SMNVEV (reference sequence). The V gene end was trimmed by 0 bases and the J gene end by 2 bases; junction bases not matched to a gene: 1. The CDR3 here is CASSLSSGGAYNEQFF. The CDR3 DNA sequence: TGTGCCAGCAGTTTATCGAGCGGGGGGGCCTACAATGAGCAGTTCTTC.